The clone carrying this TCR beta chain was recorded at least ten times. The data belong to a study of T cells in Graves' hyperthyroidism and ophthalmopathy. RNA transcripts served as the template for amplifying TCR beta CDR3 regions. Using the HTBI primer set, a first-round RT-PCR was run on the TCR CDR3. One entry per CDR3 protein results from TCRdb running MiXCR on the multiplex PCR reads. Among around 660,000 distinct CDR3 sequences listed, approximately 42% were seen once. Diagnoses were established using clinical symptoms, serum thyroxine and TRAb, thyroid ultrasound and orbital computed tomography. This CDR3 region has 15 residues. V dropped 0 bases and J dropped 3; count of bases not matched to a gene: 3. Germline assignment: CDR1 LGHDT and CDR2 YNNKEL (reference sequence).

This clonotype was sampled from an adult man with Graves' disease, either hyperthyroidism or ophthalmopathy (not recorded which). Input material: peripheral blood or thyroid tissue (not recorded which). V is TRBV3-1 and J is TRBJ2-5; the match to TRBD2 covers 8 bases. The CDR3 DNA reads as TGTGCCAGCAGCCAAGAAGGAGCGGGGGAAGAGACCCAGTACTTC. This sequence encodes CASSQEGAGEETQYF.